In this sample, the clone carrying this T cell receptor (beta chain) turned up once. No antigen is known for it. The data were taken from a study of shared clonotypes between healthy human individuals. Study-level results: Clonotypes not shared had lower generation probabilities than those common to all four donors. The naive CD4 repertoires of a handful of donors were compared, and around 4.9% of clonotypes were shared. In the sorted subsets, rarefaction showed sequencing was incomplete despite large depth. Generally, naive subsets came out with larger estimated richness than memory subsets.

Using immunoSEQ multiplex PCR, the repertoire was profiled, and TCRdb retains in-frame clones only, with some absent. The table records 2 million to 3 million clones, 93% of them present only once. Germline values: CDR1 MDHEN, CDR2 SYDVKM. The CDR3 extends over 16 amino acids. Losses at the gene ends were 5 bases for V and 8 bases for J; bases not matched to a gene: 15. Sample: naive CD4+ T cells from PBMCs. Subset defined: CD45RA+ positively selected. The chain employs TRBV28 and TRBJ2-1; 7 bases are a match to TRBD2. The receptor comes from a man younger than 35 in good health. Some clones in this sample may be carry-over from other donors' samples. CDR3 sequence: CASSTAQRAGTDEQFF. The CDR3 DNA follows: TGTGCCAGCAGTACCGCCCAGAGAGCGGGAACGGATGAGCAGTTCTTC. The full variable domain, completed using reference TRBV28 and TRBJ2-1, is DVKVTQSSRYLVKRTGEKVFLECVQDMDHENMFWYRQDPGLGLRLIYFSYDVKMKEKGDIPEGYSVSREKKERFSLILESASTNQTSMYLCASSTAQRAGTDEQFFGPGTRLTVL.